These 30 T cell receptor beta chains originate from one sample sequenced in a study of cytomegalovirus exposure and HLA in healthy donors. The PCR used 60 Vbeta and 13 Jbeta primers. The data were produced by immunoSEQ multiplex PCR, yet TCRdb's version contains in-frame clones alone and is incomplete. The sample shows over 120,000 clones, around 80% of them seen only once. Sample: PBMCs. The receptors here all came from a man under 40 in good health and CMV-seropositive.

The CDR3 sequence is CASTWTGLDQPQHF. In nucleotides, the CDR3 is TGTGCCAGCACCTGGACAGGGTTAGATCAGCCCCAGCATTTT. The gene calls are TRBV6-1 and TRBJ1-5, with 8 positions matching TRBD1. Germline V lookup: CDR1 MNHNS, CDR2 SASEGT. Losses at the gene ends were 7 bases for V and 5 bases for J; bases not matched to a gene: 7. CDR3 size: 14 residues.

This chain links TRBV18 with TRBJ2-5; 7 bases agree with TRBD2. The CDR3 totals 15 residues. V shed 0 bases and J 7 bases; nucleotides not matched to a gene: 8. Looked up from germline, CDR1 is KGHSH and CDR2 is LQKENI. CDR3: CASSPPAGVVGTQYF. The DNA of the CDR3 is TGTGCCAGCTCACCACCGGCGGGGGTTGTAGGGACCCAGTACTTC.

The chain links TRBV10-3 to TRBJ2-7, with D possibly matching TRBD1 (7 bases). The germline CDR1 and CDR2 sequences are ENHRY and SYGVKD. The CDR3 loop spans 17 amino acids. Trimming left V 0 bases short and J 0 bases short, with 15 bases between. The CDR3 loop is CAISESTGRGDSYEQYF. As DNA, the CDR3 is TGTGCCATCAGTGAGTCGACGGGCAGGGGGGACTCCTACGAGCAGTACTTC.

This clone turned up a few times. The chain is built from TRBV25-1 and TRBJ1-1; tentatively, D is TRBD1 (5 bases). There are 11 residues in the CDR3. Germline loops: CDR1 MGHDK, CDR2 SYGVNS. Trimming took off 8 bases at V and 4 bases at J, with 8 bases between the two ends. CDR3 residues: CASRRGTEAFF. CDR3 sequence (DNA): TGTGCCAGCCGGAGGGGCACTGAAGCTTTCTTT.

The chain combines TRBV29-1 with TRBJ2-5, with 8 bases identical to TRBD1. Losses at the gene ends were 4 bases for V and 3 bases for J; bases not matched to a gene: 1. CDR1 SQVTM and CDR2 ANQGSEA come from the germline V gene. This CDR3 region has 12 residues. Here the CDR3 reads CSVAGQEETQYF. For the CDR3, the DNA is TGCAGCGTTGCGGGACAGGAAGAGACCCAGTACTTC.

The chain has TRBV5-4 and TRBJ2-3; maybe TRBD1 (6 bases). CDR3 length: 14 residues. V lost 4 bases and J lost 2, with 11 bases in between. The germline gives CDR1 SGHNT, CDR2 YYREEE (reference sequence). The CDR3 reads CASSLRTDTDTQYF. Written as DNA, the CDR3 is TGTGCCAGCAGCCTCAGGACAGACACAGATACGCAGTATTTT.

The chain recombines TRBV27 with TRBJ2-7, with TRBD1 as a possible D gene (6 bases). Germline values: CDR1 MNHEY, CDR2 SMNVEV (reference sequence). Between the trimmed V and J ends, which lost 3 bases and 9 bases, there was a span of 18 bases. CDR3 size: 14 residues. The CDR3: CASSFGTPPAAQYF. The DNA for the CDR3 is TGTGCCAGCAGTTTCGGGACACCGCCGGCCGCGCAGTACTTC.

V usage is TRBV5-1 and J usage is TRBJ1-6; a possible D gene is TRBD1 (6 bases). The CDR3 is 13 amino acids. In germline, CDR1 is SGHRS, CDR2 YFSETQ. V shed 4 bases and J shed 13 bases, with 15 bases lying between them. CDR3 bases: TGCGCCAGCAGCCCCCGACAGGACGGCCCCCTCCACTTT. Encoded protein: CASSPRQDGPLHF.

The genes are TRBV27 and TRBJ1-1; the match to TRBD1 covers 9 bases. Germline V CDR1 and CDR2: MNHEY, SMNVEV (reference sequence). Trimming cost V 5 bases and J 7 bases; bases outside gene matches: 8. The CDR3 runs to 14 residues. The DNA of the CDR3 is TGTGCCAGCAGTCTACAGGGGGCGCAGGGTGAAGCTTTCTTT. Translating it yields CASSLQGAQGEAFF.

The chain employs TRBV5-1 and TRBJ1-2; weak D call: TRBD1 (6 bases). V lost 0 bases, J lost 0 bases, and 9 bases lay in between. The CDR3 sequence is 15 residues long. Germline values: CDR1 SGHRS, CDR2 YFSETQ. In nucleotides, the CDR3 is TGCGCCAGCAGCTTGGGGGGGCAAACTAACTATGGCTACACCTTC. It codes for CASSLGGQTNYGYTF.

The chain carries TRBV5-1 and TRBJ2-1; a weak D match, TRBD2 (7 bases). Germline V gene lookup returns CDR1 SGHRS and CDR2 YFSETQ. V lost 4 bases to trimming and J lost 0 bases, with 14 bases between them. There are 16 residues in the CDR3. CDR3 in amino acids: CASSRRAGASYNEQFF. The CDR3 coding sequence is TGCGCCAGCAGCCGACGCGCGGGGGCCTCCTACAATGAGCAGTTCTTC.

This chain connects TRBV9 to TRBJ2-2, with D possibly TRBD2 on 6 matching bases. Trimming pared 2 bases from V and 6 bases from J, leaving 8 bases between. This CDR3 is built from 13 residues. CDR1 and CDR2 from the germline V gene are SGDLS and YYNGEE. DNA for the CDR3: TGTGCCAGCAGCGTGAGGGAGGCCGGGGAGCTGTTTTTT. Its protein is CASSVREAGELFF. The full variable domain, with the rest looked up from reference TRBV9 and TRBJ2-2, is DSGVTQTPKHLITATGQRVTLRCSPRSGDLSVYWYQQSLDQGLQFLIQYYNGEERAKGNILERFSAQQFPDLHSELNLSSLELGDSALYFCASSVREAGELFFGEGSRLTVL.

The rearrangement joins TRBV7-3 to TRBJ2-3, with 11 bases fitting TRBD1. Germline assignment: CDR1 SGHTA and CDR2 FQGTGA. This CDR3 is 15 amino acids long. With 6 bases clipped from V and 0 bases from J, the junction kept 2 bases outside the gene matches. CDR3 sequence reads: CASSGDRGSTDTQYF. CDR3 nucleotides: TGTGCCAGCAGTGGGGACAGGGGGAGCACAGATACGCAGTATTTT.

This chain connects TRBV6-1 to TRBJ1-2, with D maybe TRBD1 (5 bases). The CDR3 is 15 amino acids. Germline assignment: CDR1 MNHNS and CDR2 SASEGT. The V and J ends lost 6 bases and 6 bases respectively, with 20 bases between them. The CDR3 region has the DNA TGTGCCAGCAGATTCGGACAAGGAAAGATCCATGGCTACACCTTC. Translating it yields CASRFGQGKIHGYTF.

V usage is TRBV20-1 and J usage is TRBJ2-7; a weak D match, TRBD2 (5 bases). Germline values: CDR1 DFQATT, CDR2 SNEGSKA (reference sequence). The V gene lost 4 bases and the J gene lost 3 bases, with 7 bases spanning the gap. CDR3 length equals 11 residues. The CDR3 sequence: CSATAGYEQYF. CDR3 bases: TGCAGTGCTACCGCGGGCTACGAGCAGTACTTC.

The chain employs TRBV6-4 and TRBJ1-4; D is unclear. The CDR3 extends over 20 amino acids. Germline CDR1 and CDR2: MRHNA and SNTAGT. V lost 0 bases and J 3 bases, leaving 23 bases between the germline ends. As DNA, the CDR3 is TGTGCCAGCAGTGACTCGAGAGGCCCCCCGGAGGCCCCATCTAATGAAAAACTGTTTTTT. Amino acid sequence: CASSDSRGPPEAPSNEKLFF.

The rearrangement uses TRBV19 and TRBJ2-1, with 9 bases aligning to TRBD1. CDR1 and CDR2 from the germline V gene are LNHDA and SQIVND (reference sequence). The CDR3 has 14 residues. V lost 5 bases to trimming and J lost 6 bases; unmatched junction nucleotides: 5. CDR3 region: CASSRTGAPNEQFF. CDR3 nucleotides: TGTGCCAGTAGTCGGACAGGGGCTCCCAATGAGCAGTTCTTC. The full variable domain, with the rest looked up from reference TRBV19 and TRBJ2-1, is DGGITQSPKYLFRKEGQNVTLSCEQNLNHDAMYWYRQDPGQGLRLIYYSQIVNDFQKGDIAEGYSVSREKKESFPLTVTSAQKNPTAFYLCASSRTGAPNEQFFGPGTRLTVL.

This clone was found a few times. The V and J genes are TRBV5-6 and TRBJ1-2; 9 nucleotides agree with TRBD1. This CDR3 contains 13 residues. Germline V gene sequence: CDR1 SGHDT, CDR2 YYEEEE. Losses at the gene ends were 4 bases for V and 6 bases for J; bases not matched to a gene: 4. The CDR3 DNA follows: TGTGCCAGCAGCCTCGGACAGGGGAATGGCTACACCTTC. Translating it yields CASSLGQGNGYTF.

The chain is built from TRBV6-5 and TRBJ2-7; D is possibly TRBD1 (5 bases). Germline lookup yields CDR1 MNHEY and CDR2 SVGAGI. Trimming took 6 bases from V and 3 from J, leaving 12 bases between them. The CDR3 runs 13 residues. CDR3 coding DNA: TGTGCCAGCAGCAAGGGGCAGGGCTACGAGCAGTACTTC. Translation gives CASSKGQGYEQYF.

The rearrangement links TRBV11-3 to TRBJ1-3; maybe TRBD1 (6 bases). Trimming removed 3 bases at V and 3 bases at J, with 12 bases between. Germline-derived CDR1 and CDR2 are SGHNT and YENEEA. CDR3 length: 15 amino acids. This CDR3 reads CASSFSGGNGNTIYF. The CDR3 DNA reads as TGTGCCAGCAGCTTTTCGGGGGGCAATGGAAACACCATATATTTT.

The chain couples TRBV27 to TRBJ1-4; possible D gene TRBD1, 6 bases. The germline CDR1 and CDR2 sequences are MNHEY and SMNVEV (reference sequence). The CDR3 length is 15 residues. Trimming took off 2 bases at V and 8 bases at J, with 15 bases between the two ends. This CDR3 reads CASSLNVARGEKLFF. The CDR3 DNA reads TGTGCCAGCAGTTTAAATGTGGCGAGGGGGGAAAAACTGTTTTTT.

The J gene is TRBJ1-1, the V gene TRBV7-9; a weak D match, TRBD1 (5 bases). The V gene's germline CDR1 is SEHNR and CDR2 FQNEAQ (reference sequence). V was shortened by 7 bases and J by 4 bases, with 16 bases between the two germline ends. The CDR3 loop spans 14 amino acids. CDR3 coding DNA: TGTGCCAGCATCGCCTTAGGGGAACTCACTGAAGCTTTCTTT. Translated, it gives CASIALGELTEAFF.

The chain uses TRBV5-5 and TRBJ2-7, with D perhaps TRBD1 (6 bases). V lost 2 bases and J 1 base, leaving 16 bases between the germline ends. Germline V CDR1 and CDR2: SGHKS, YYEKEE (reference sequence). This CDR3 has 16 amino acids. CDR3 nucleotides: TGTGCCAGCAGCTTACCTCCGGGACATCCGTCCTACGAGCAGTACTTC. It is translated as CASSLPPGHPSYEQYF.

Details on this clone: The germline gene is not matched at one end of the junction; a read error may be the cause. V and J are TRBV7-9 and TRBJ2-1; TRBD2 matches at 9 bases. Looked up from germline, CDR1 is SEHNR and CDR2 is FQNEAQ (reference sequence). The CDR3 contains 15 residues. CDR3 protein: CSSSRGLAPGHGLFF. The CDR3 region has the DNA TGTTCCAGCAGCCGCGGACTAGCGCCAGGACATGGGCTGTTCTTC. The full variable domain, rest sourced from reference TRBV7-9 and TRBJ2-1, is DTGVSQNPRHKITKRGQNVTFRCDPISEHNRLYWYRQTLGQGPEFLTYFQNEAQLEKSRLLSDRFSAERPKGSFSTLEIQRTEQGDSAMYLCSSSRGLAPGHGLFFGPGTRLTVL.

The chain couples TRBV2 to TRBJ2-5, with 7 bases aligning to TRBD2. V gave up 9 bases and J gave up 2 bases; unmatched junction bases: 6. Germline V gene data show CDR1 as SNHLY and CDR2 as FYNNEI. This CDR3 spans 13 amino acids. The CDR3 nucleotides read TGTGCCAGGGGCAAAGCGGGGCAAGAGACCCAGTACTTC. Translated, it gives CARGKAGQETQYF.

Concerning this clone: An end of the junction does not agree with germline; a read error may underlie this. The V and J genes are TRBV7-9 and TRBJ1-1, with 7 nucleotides matching TRBD1. The CDR3 runs to 13 residues. The germline V gene encodes CDR1 SEHNR and CDR2 FQNEAQ (reference sequence). CDR3 DNA sequence: TGTTCCAGCAGCCAAGACAGGGACACTGAAGCTTTCTTT. This sequence encodes CSSSQDRDTEAFF.

The gene calls are TRBV5-1 and TRBJ1-1; 10 nucleotides align to TRBD1. Germline CDR1 is SGHRS and CDR2 is YFSETQ. The CDR3 contains 14 residues. V shed 4 bases, J shed 5 bases, and the junction held 5 bases outside the gene matches. In nucleotides, the CDR3 is TGCGCCAGCAGCCCCGGGACAGGGGATACTGAAGCTTTCTTT. Translating gives CASSPGTGDTEAFF.

This chain joins TRBV5-6 and TRBJ2-7; 7 bases line up with TRBD2. Looked up from germline, CDR1 is SGHDT and CDR2 is YYEEEE. V lost 4 bases and J lost 4; bases outside the gene matches: 8. CDR3 length: 14 amino acids. CDR3 loop: CASSGGVNMYEQYF. The DNA for the CDR3 is TGTGCCAGCAGCGGGGGGGTCAACATGTACGAGCAGTACTTC.

This clone showed up just a few times. The gene calls are TRBV5-6 and TRBJ1-5; 9 positions agree with TRBD1. Per the germline V gene, CDR1 is SGHDT and CDR2 is YYEEEE. The junction had 1 base not matched to a gene; V was cut back by 2 bases and J by 1 base. This CDR3 region has 15 residues. The CDR3 DNA follows: TGTGCCAGCAGCTTAGGACAGGGGAGCAATCAGCCCCAGCATTTT. Translating gives CASSLGQGSNQPQHF. Variable domain in full (rest from reference TRBV5-6 and TRBJ1-5): DAGVTQSPTHLIKTRGQQVTLRCSPKSGHDTVSWYQQALGQGPQFIFQYYEEEERQRGNFPDRFSGHQFPNYSSELNVNALLLGDSALYLCASSLGQGSNQPQHFGDGTRLSIL.

This sequence joins TRBV5-6 and TRBJ2-7; maybe TRBD2 (6 bases). V was cut by 3 bases and J by 2 bases, with 15 bases left in between. The CDR3 has 15 residues. In germline, CDR1 is SGHDT, CDR2 YYEEEE. CDR3 loop: CASSSTGLFPYEQYF. CDR3 sequence (DNA): TGTGCCAGCAGCTCGACGGGACTTTTCCCCTACGAGCAGTACTTC. The full variable domain, in which reference TRBV5-6 and TRBJ2-7 provide the parts outside the CDR3, is DAGVTQSPTHLIKTRGQQVTLRCSPKSGHDTVSWYQQALGQGPQFIFQYYEEEERQRGNFPDRFSGHQFPNYSSELNVNALLLGDSALYLCASSSTGLFPYEQYFGPGTRLTVT.